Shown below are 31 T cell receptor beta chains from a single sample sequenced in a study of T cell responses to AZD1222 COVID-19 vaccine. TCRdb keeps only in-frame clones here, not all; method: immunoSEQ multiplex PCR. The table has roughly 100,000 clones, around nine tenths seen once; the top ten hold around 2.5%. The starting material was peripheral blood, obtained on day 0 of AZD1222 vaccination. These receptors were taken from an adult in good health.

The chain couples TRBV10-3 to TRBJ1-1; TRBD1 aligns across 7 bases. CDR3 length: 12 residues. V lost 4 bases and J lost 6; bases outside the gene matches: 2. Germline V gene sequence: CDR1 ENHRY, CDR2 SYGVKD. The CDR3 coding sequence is TGTGCCATCAGTGCCGACAGGGCTGAAGCTTTCTTT. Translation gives CAISADRAEAFF.

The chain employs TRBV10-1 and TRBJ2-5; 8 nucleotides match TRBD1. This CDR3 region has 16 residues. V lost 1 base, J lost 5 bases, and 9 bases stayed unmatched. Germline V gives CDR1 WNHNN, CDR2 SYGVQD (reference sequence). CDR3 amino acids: CASSEFGQGGSETQYF. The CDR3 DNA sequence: TGCGCCAGCAGTGAGTTTGGACAGGGCGGTAGCGAGACCCAGTACTTC.

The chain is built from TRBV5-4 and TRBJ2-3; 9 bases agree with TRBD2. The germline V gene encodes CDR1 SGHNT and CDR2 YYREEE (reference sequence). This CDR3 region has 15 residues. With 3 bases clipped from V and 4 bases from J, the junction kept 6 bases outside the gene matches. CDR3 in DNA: TGTGCCAGCAGCTCCAAAGCGGGGGGCTCAGATACGCAGTATTTT. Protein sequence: CASSSKAGGSDTQYF.

CDR3: CASSPTGGDGYTF. The CDR3 DNA sequence: TGTGCCAGCTCACCCACAGGGGGCGACGGCTACACCTTC. The chain recombines TRBV18 with TRBJ1-2; 9 bases are a match to TRBD1. Germline lookup yields CDR1 KGHSH and CDR2 LQKENI. The V segment lost 3 bases and the J segment 8 bases; nucleotides outside the gene matches: 4. The CDR3 covers 13 residues. Based on the CDR3 plus reference TRBV18 and TRBJ1-2, the full variable domain is NAGVMQNPRHLVRRRGQEARLRCSPMKGHSHVYWYRQLPEEGLKFMVYLQKENIIDESGMPKERFSAEFPKEGPSILRIQQVVRGDSAAYFCASSPTGGDGYTFGSGTRLTVV.

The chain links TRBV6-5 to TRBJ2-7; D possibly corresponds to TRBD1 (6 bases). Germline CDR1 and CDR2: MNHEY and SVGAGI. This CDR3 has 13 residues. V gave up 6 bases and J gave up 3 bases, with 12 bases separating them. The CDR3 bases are TGTGCCAGCAGAAGGGGGACGAACTACGAGCAGTACTTC. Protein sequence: CASRRGTNYEQYF.

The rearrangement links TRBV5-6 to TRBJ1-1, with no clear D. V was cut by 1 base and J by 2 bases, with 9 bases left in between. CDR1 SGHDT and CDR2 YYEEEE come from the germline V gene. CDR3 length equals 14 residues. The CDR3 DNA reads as TGTGCCAGCAGCTTGACAGTAATTAACACTGAAGCTTTCTTT. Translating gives CASSLTVINTEAFF. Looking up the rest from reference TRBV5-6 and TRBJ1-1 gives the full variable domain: DAGVTQSPTHLIKTRGQQVTLRCSPKSGHDTVSWYQQALGQGPQFIFQYYEEEERQRGNFPDRFSGHQFPNYSSELNVNALLLGDSALYLCASSLTVINTEAFFGQGTRLTVV.

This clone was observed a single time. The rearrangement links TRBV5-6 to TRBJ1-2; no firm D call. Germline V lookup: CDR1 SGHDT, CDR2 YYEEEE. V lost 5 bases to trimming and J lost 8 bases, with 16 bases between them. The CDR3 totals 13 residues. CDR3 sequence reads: CASSDTGGNGYTF. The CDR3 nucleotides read TGTGCCAGCAGTGACACCGGCGGGAACGGCTACACCTTC. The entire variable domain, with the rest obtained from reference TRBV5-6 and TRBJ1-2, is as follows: DAGVTQSPTHLIKTRGQQVTLRCSPKSGHDTVSWYQQALGQGPQFIFQYYEEEERQRGNFPDRFSGHQFPNYSSELNVNALLLGDSALYLCASSDTGGNGYTFGSGTRLTVV.

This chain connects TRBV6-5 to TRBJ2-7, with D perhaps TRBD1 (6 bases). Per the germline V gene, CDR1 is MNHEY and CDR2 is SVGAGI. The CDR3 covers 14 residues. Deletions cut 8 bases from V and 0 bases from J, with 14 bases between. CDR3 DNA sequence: TGTGCCAGCGTAGAGAGGGGGAACTCCTACGAGCAGTACTTC. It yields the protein CASVERGNSYEQYF.

CDR3 sequence (DNA): TGTGCCAGGCCTATTCCGACTAGCGGTATCAATGAGCAGTTCTTC. Its protein product is CARPIPTSGINEQFF. This chain connects TRBV6-8 to TRBJ2-1; the match to TRBD2 covers 9 bases. This CDR3 comprises 15 residues. V was pared by 9 bases and J by 6 bases, with 12 bases of the junction left unmatched. Germline loops: CDR1 MNHGY, CDR2 SAAAGT.

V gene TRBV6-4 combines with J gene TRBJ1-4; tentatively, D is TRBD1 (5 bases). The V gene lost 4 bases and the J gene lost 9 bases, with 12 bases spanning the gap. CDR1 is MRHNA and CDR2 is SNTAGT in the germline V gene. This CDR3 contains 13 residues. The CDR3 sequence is CASSATPGQKLFF. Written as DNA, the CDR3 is TGTGCCAGCAGTGCCACACCGGGACAAAAACTGTTTTTT.

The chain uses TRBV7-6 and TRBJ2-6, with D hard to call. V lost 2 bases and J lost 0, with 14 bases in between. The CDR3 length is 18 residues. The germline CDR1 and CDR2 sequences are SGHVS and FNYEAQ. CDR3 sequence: CASSLIGALNSGANVLTF. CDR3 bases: TGTGCCAGCAGCTTAATTGGCGCCCTAAACTCTGGGGCCAACGTCCTGACTTTC.

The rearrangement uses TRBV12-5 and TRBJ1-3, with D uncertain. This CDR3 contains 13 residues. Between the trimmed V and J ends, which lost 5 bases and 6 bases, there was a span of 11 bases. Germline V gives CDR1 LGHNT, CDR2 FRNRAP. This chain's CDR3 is CASGLPSQNTIYF. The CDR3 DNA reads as TGTGCTAGTGGTCTGCCGTCCCAAAACACCATATATTTT.

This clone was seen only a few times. In nucleotides, the CDR3 is TGTGCCAGTAGTACAGGGGACGAGCAGTACTTC. This gives the protein CASSTGDEQYF. This chain links TRBV19 with TRBJ2-7; a weak D match, TRBD1 (6 bases). The V gene lost 4 bases and the J gene lost 5 bases, with 6 bases spanning the gap. The CDR3 has 11 residues. Germline values: CDR1 LNHDA, CDR2 SQIVND (reference sequence).

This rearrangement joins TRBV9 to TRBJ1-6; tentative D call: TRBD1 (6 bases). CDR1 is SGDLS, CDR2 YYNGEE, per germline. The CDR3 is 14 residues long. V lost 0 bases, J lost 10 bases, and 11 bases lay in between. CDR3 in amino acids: CASSVEGESSPLHF. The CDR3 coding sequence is TGTGCCAGCAGCGTAGAGGGGGAGAGCTCACCCCTCCACTTT. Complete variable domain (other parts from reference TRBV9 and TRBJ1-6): DSGVTQTPKHLITATGQRVTLRCSPRSGDLSVYWYQQSLDQGLQFLIQYYNGEERAKGNILERFSAQQFPDLHSELNLSSLELGDSALYFCASSVEGESSPLHFGNGTRLTVT.

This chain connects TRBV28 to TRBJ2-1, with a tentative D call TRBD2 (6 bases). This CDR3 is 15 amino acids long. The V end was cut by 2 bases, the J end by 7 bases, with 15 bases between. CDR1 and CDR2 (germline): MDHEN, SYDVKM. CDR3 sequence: CASSLGTGRGNEQFF. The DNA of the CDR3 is TGTGCCAGCAGTTTAGGAACCGGGAGAGGGAATGAGCAGTTCTTC.

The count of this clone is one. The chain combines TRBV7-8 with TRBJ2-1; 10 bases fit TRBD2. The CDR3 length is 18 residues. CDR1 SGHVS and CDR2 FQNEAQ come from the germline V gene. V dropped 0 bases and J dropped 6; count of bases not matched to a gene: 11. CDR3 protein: CASSLARVAGGRGNEQFF. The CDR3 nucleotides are TGTGCCAGCAGCTTAGCGCGAGTAGCGGGGGGCCGTGGCAATGAGCAGTTCTTC.

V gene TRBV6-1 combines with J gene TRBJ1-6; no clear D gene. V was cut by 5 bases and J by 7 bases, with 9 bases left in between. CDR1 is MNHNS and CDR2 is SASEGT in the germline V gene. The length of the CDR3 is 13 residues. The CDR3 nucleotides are TGTGCCAGCAGTTCGCCGGAGAATTCACCCCTCCACTTT. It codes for CASSSPENSPLHF.

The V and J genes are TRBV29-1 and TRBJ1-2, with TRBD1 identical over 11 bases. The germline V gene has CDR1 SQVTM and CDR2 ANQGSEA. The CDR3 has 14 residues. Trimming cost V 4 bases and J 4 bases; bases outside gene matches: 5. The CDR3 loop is CSVGIGTGGYGYTF. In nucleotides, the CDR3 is TGCAGCGTTGGGATTGGGACAGGGGGCTATGGCTACACCTTC.

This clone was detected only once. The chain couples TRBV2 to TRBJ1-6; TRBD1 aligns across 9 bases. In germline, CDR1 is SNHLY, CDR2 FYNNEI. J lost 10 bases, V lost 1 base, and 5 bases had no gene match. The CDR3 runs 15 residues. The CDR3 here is CASSEGGTGTSPLHF. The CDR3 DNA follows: TGTGCCAGCAGTGAAGGAGGGACAGGGACCTCACCCCTCCACTTT.

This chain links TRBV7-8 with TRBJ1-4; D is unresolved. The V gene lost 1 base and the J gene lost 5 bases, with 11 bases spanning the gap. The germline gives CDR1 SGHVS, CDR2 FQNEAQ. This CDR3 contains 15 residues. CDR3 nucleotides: TGTGCCAGCAGCTTAGTGCGGGCGCGGAATGAAAAACTGTTTTTT. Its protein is CASSLVRARNEKLFF.

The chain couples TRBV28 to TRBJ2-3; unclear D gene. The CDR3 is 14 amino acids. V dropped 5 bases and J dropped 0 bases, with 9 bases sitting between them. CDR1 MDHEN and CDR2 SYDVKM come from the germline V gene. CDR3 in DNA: TGTGCCAGCAGTCCTGCGTTGAGCACAGATACGCAGTATTTT. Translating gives CASSPALSTDTQYF. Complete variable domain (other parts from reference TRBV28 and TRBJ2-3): DVKVTQSSRYLVKRTGEKVFLECVQDMDHENMFWYRQDPGLGLRLIYFSYDVKMKEKGDIPEGYSVSREKKERFSLILESASTNQTSMYLCASSPALSTDTQYFGPGTRLTVL.

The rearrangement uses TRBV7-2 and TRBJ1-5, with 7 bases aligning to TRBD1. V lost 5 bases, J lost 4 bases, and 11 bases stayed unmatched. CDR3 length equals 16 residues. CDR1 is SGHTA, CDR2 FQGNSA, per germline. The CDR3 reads CASSKEGALTNQPQHF. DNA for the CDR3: TGTGCCAGCAGCAAGGAGGGGGCACTGACAAATCAGCCCCAGCATTTT.

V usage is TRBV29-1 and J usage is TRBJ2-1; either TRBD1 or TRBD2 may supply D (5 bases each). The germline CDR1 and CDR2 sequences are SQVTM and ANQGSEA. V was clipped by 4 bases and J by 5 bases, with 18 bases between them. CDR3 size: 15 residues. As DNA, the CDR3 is TGCAGCGTTGGACCAGGTTGGGGGATGAACAATGAGCAGTTCTTC. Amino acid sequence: CSVGPGWGMNNEQFF.

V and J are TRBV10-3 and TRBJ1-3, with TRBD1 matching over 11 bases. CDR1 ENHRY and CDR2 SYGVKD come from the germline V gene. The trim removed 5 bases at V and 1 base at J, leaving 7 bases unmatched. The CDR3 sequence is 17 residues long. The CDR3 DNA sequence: TGTGCCATCAGTCCCTGGACAGGGGGCTCGTCTGGAAACACCATATATTTT. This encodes CAISPWTGGSSGNTIYF.

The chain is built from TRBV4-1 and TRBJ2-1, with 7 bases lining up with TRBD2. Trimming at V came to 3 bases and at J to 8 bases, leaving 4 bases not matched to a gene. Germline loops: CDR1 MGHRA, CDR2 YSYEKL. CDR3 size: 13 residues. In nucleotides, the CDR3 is TGCGCCAGCAGCCATGGACTAGGGGATGAGCAGTTCTTC. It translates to CASSHGLGDEQFF.

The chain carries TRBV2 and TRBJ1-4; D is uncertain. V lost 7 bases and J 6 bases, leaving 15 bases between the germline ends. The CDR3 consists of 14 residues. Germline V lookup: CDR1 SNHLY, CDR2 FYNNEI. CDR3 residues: CASTWYGSDEKLFF. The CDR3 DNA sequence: TGTGCCAGCACCTGGTACGGGTCCGATGAAAAACTGTTTTTT. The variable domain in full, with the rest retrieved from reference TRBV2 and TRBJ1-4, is EPEVTQTPSHQVTQMGQEVILRCVPISNHLYFYWYRQILGQKVEFLVSFYNNEISEKSEIFDDQFSVERPDGSNFTLKIRSTKLEDSAMYFCASTWYGSDEKLFFGSGTQLSVL.

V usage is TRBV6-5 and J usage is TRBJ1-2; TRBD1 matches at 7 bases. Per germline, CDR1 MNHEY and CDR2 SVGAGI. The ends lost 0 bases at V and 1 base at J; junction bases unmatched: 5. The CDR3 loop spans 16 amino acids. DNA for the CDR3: TGTGCCAGCAGTTACTCGGGACAGACCGTTAACTATGGCTACACCTTC. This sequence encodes CASSYSGQTVNYGYTF.

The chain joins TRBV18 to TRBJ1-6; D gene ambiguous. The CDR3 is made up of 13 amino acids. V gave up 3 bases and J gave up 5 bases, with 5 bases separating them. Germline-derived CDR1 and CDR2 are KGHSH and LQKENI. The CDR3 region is CASSPSDNSPLHF. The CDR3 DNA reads TGTGCCAGCTCACCTTCAGATAATTCACCCCTCCACTTT.

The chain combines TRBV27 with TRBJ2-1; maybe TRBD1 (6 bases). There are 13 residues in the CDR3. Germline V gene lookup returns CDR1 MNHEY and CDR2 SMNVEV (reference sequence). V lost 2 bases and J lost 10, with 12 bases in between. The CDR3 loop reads CASSLRADREQFF. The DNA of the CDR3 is TGTGCCAGCAGTTTAAGGGCCGACAGGGAGCAGTTCTTC.

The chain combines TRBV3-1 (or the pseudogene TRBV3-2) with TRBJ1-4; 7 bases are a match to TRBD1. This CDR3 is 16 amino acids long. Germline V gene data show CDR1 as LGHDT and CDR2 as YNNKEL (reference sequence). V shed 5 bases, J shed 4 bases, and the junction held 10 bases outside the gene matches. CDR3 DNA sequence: TGTGCCAGCAGCGATGGGACAGTAATGTATAATGAAAAACTGTTTTTT. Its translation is CASSDGTVMYNEKLFF.

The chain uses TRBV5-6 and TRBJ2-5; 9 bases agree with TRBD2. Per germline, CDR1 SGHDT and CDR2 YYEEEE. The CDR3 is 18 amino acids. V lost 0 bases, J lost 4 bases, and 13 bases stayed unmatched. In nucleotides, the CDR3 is TGTGCCAGCAGCTTGGAGGTAGCGGGAGTTGGGCGTAGAGAGACCCAGTACTTC. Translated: CASSLEVAGVGRRETQYF.